The 26 T cell receptor beta chains presented below share a single source sample, sequenced in a study of blood T cell repertoires in COVID-19. Clones were read by immunoSEQ multiplex PCR, and TCRdb kept only the in-frame ones, dropping some. The sample shows approximately 50,000 clones, approximately 80% of them seen only once. The sample taken for sequencing was peripheral blood. Receptor source: a man aged 50 or older with active or convalescent COVID-19.

This clone was seen only once. The V gene is TRBV6-1, the J gene TRBJ1-4; tentatively, D is TRBD1 (6 bases). V gave up 4 bases and J gave up 0 bases, with 12 bases separating them. This CDR3 is built from 16 residues. Germline CDR1 is MNHNS and CDR2 is SASEGT. The DNA of the CDR3 is TGTGCCAGCAGTGGAGGACAGCAAGCAACTAATGAAAAACTGTTTTTT. Translated, it gives CASSGGQQATNEKLFF.

The chain carries TRBV3-1 (or the pseudogene TRBV3-2) and TRBJ1-1; 7 bases are shared with TRBD1. V gave up 5 bases and J gave up 4 bases; unmatched junction bases: 7. The CDR3 covers 14 residues. CDR1 is LGHDT and CDR2 is YNNKEL in the germline V gene (reference sequence). This chain's CDR3 is CASSSLGQVTEAFF. CDR3 bases: TGTGCCAGCAGCAGTCTCGGACAGGTCACTGAAGCTTTCTTT.

The genes are TRBV18 and TRBJ1-6; D is undetermined. This CDR3 has 13 amino acids. Germline CDR1 KGHSH, CDR2 LQKENI. V was trimmed by 3 bases and J by 10 bases, leaving 10 bases between them. Here the CDR3 reads CASSPERESPLHF. In DNA, the CDR3 is TGTGCCAGCTCACCGGAAAGGGAGTCACCCCTCCACTTT.

This chain links TRBV3-1 (or the pseudogene TRBV3-2) with TRBJ2-7; the match to TRBD1 covers 10 bases. The germline gives CDR1 LGHDT, CDR2 YNNKEL (reference sequence). The CDR3 totals 15 residues. The V gene end was trimmed by 1 base and the J gene end by 3 bases; junction bases not matched to a gene: 3. The CDR3 is CASSQGGQGNYEQYF. Written as DNA, the CDR3 is TGTGCCAGCAGCCAAGGGGGACAGGGGAACTACGAGCAGTACTTC.

This chain uses TRBV5-5 with TRBJ1-2; D call uncertain. With 0 bases removed from V and 0 bases from J, the gap between germline ends came to 6 bases. Germline lookup yields CDR1 SGHKS and CDR2 YYEKEE (reference sequence). The CDR3 length is 14 residues. The CDR3 region is CASSLETTNYGYTF. Here the CDR3 DNA reads TGTGCCAGCAGCTTGGAAACTACTAACTATGGCTACACCTTC.

Only one count was recorded for this clone. The gene calls are TRBV9 and TRBJ2-2; TRBD1 agrees at 7 bases. The junction had 21 bases not matched to a gene; V was cut back by 4 bases and J by 3 bases. Per germline, CDR1 SGDLS and CDR2 YYNGEE. The CDR3 sequence is 20 residues long. CDR3 coding DNA: TGTGCCAGCAGCCCGTCCGGGCAGGGGGTAAAGGGCCTGGACACCGGGGAGCTGTTTTTT. Protein sequence: CASSPSGQGVKGLDTGELFF.

The CDR3 DNA reads as TGCGCCAGCAGTGTGTTCGGGACTCACCTCACAGATACGCAGTATTTT. Translation: CASSVFGTHLTDTQYF. The rearrangement uses TRBV10-2 and TRBJ2-3; the D gene is possibly TRBD2 (6 bases). Germline loops: CDR1 WSHSY, CDR2 SAAADI. V gave up 4 bases and J gave up 2 bases, with 16 bases separating them. This CDR3 is 16 amino acids long.

This clone was observed many times. The chain couples TRBV3-1 (or the pseudogene TRBV3-2) to TRBJ2-3; D is possibly TRBD2 (5 bases). The V end was cut by 7 bases, the J end by 5 bases, with 16 bases between. From germline, CDR1 is LGHDT and CDR2 YNNKEL (reference sequence). This CDR3 has 14 amino acids. The CDR3 coding sequence is TGTGCCAGCACCGGCGGGCGGTTGATAGATACGCAGTATTTT. Translating gives CASTGGRLIDTQYF.

The gene calls are TRBV5-1 and TRBJ1-4; D call uncertain. The CDR3 length is 14 residues. Germline V gives CDR1 SGHRS, CDR2 YFSETQ. Trimming pared 0 bases from V and 4 bases from J, leaving 7 bases between. CDR3: CASSLAGNNEKLFF. CDR3 DNA sequence: TGCGCCAGCAGCTTGGCGGGGAATAATGAAAAACTGTTTTTT.

This rearrangement joins TRBV30 to TRBJ2-2, with a weak D call TRBD2 (5 bases). The CDR3 covers 13 residues. CDR1 GTSNPN and CDR2 SVGIG come from the germline V gene (reference sequence). Trimming pared 7 bases from V and 7 bases from J, leaving 16 bases between. The CDR3 bases are TGTGCCTCCTCGGGAAGCCCGGGCGGGGAGCTGTTTTTT. Translating gives CASSGSPGGELFF.

The chain joins TRBV3-1 (or the pseudogene TRBV3-2) to TRBJ2-5; D uncertain. CDR1 and CDR2 (germline): LGHDT, YNNKEL (reference sequence). V lost 1 base and J lost 5, with 11 bases in between. The CDR3 spans 14 residues. The DNA of the CDR3 is TGTGCCAGCAGCCAAGCGCGCCTTCGGGAGACCCAGTACTTC. This gives the protein CASSQARLRETQYF.

This chain connects TRBV2 to TRBJ1-1, with a possible D match to TRBD1 (5 bases). The germline CDR1 and CDR2 sequences are SNHLY and FYNNEI. The CDR3 runs to 15 residues. V was shortened by 4 bases and J by 2 bases, with 14 bases between the two germline ends. CDR3 nucleotide sequence: TGTGCCAGCAGTGTAGGACACCCCACTAACACTGAAGCTTTCTTT. This translates into CASSVGHPTNTEAFF.

This clone appeared many times. The gene calls are TRBV5-4 and TRBJ2-3; D perhaps matches TRBD1 (5 bases). There are 14 residues in the CDR3. Trimming stripped 6 bases from V and 6 bases from J, with 17 bases between. The germline V gene encodes CDR1 SGHNT and CDR2 YYREEE (reference sequence). CDR3 residues: CASTSDTGRDTQYF. DNA for the CDR3: TGTGCCAGCACCTCCGATACAGGCCGCGATACGCAGTATTTT.

The CDR3 DNA reads as TGCGCCAGCAGCTTGGATGGGGAGGGCCGACTGAACACTGAAGCTTTCTTT. Translation gives CASSLDGEGRLNTEAFF. The chain recombines TRBV5-1 with TRBJ1-1; D call uncertain. Germline assignment: CDR1 SGHRS and CDR2 YFSETQ. Between the trimmed V and J ends, which lost 0 bases and 0 bases, there was a span of 15 bases. The CDR3 is 17 amino acids.

The gene calls are TRBV4-2 and TRBJ2-7, with 9 nucleotides matching TRBD1. Per germline, CDR1 LGHNA and CDR2 YNFKEQ. The junction had 7 bases not matched to a gene; V was cut back by 3 bases and J by 4 bases. This CDR3 is built from 15 residues. The CDR3 coding sequence is TGTGCCAGCAGCCAGCTGGGACAGGGACTTTACGAGCAGTACTTC. As protein: CASSQLGQGLYEQYF.

The chain links TRBV10-3 to TRBJ2-7; D remains unclear. The CDR3 spans 11 residues. The germline V and J ends were trimmed by 6 bases and 6 bases, with 9 bases remaining between them. CDR1 ENHRY and CDR2 SYGVKD come from the germline V gene. CDR3 protein: CAIRSPSEQYF. The CDR3 nucleotides are TGTGCCATCAGATCCCCTTCCGAGCAGTACTTC.

The V call is TRBV4-1, the J call TRBJ2-3; 11 nucleotides line up with TRBD2. This CDR3 is built from 15 residues. V gave up 4 bases and J gave up 2 bases; unmatched junction bases: 2. In germline, CDR1 is MGHRA, CDR2 YSYEKL. The CDR3 DNA reads TGCGCCAGCAGCCGACTAGCGGGAACCACAGATACGCAGTATTTT. Its protein is CASSRLAGTTDTQYF.

The V and J genes are TRBV15 and TRBJ1-3; D not resolved. V gave up 0 bases and J gave up 2 bases, with 8 bases separating them. CDR3 length: 15 residues. Germline V gives CDR1 LNHNV, CDR2 YYDKDF (reference sequence). The CDR3 spells CATSRDRSPGNTIYF. CDR3 bases: TGTGCCACCAGCAGAGATAGGAGTCCTGGAAACACCATATATTTT.

This chain connects TRBV6-5 to TRBJ1-5; weak D call: TRBD1 (5 bases). Germline assignment: CDR1 MNHEY and CDR2 SVGAGI. The CDR3 contains 13 residues. The V and J ends lost 2 bases and 7 bases respectively, with 9 bases between them. CDR3 residues: CASSYQGTQPQHF. CDR3 nucleotide sequence: TGTGCCAGCAGTTACCAGGGTACGCAGCCCCAGCATTTT.

This clone was counted only a few times. This sample also contains other DNA sequences that code for the same CDR3. The rearrangement links TRBV9 to TRBJ2-1, with 11 bases lining up with TRBD2. There are 16 residues in the CDR3. Looked up from germline, CDR1 is SGDLS and CDR2 is YYNGEE. V lost 0 bases, J lost 7 bases, and 6 bases stayed unmatched. CDR3 in amino acids: CASSVDLAGGGNEQFF. For the CDR3, the DNA is TGTGCCAGCAGCGTAGATCTAGCGGGGGGCGGGAATGAGCAGTTCTTC.

The J gene is TRBJ2-5, the V gene TRBV3-1 (or the pseudogene TRBV3-2); 7 nucleotides line up with TRBD2. The V and J ends lost 6 bases and 2 bases, in that order; junction bases with no gene match: 3. There are 13 residues in the CDR3. Germline V gene sequence: CDR1 LGHDT, CDR2 YNNKEL (reference sequence). The CDR3 sequence: CASRRTSQETQYF. CDR3 coding DNA: TGTGCCAGCAGGCGGACTAGTCAAGAGACCCAGTACTTC.

This clone has more than one count but fewer than ten. V usage is TRBV19 and J usage is TRBJ1-1, with TRBD1 identical over 7 bases. V gave up 5 bases and J gave up 0 bases; unmatched junction bases: 6. Per germline, CDR1 LNHDA and CDR2 SQIVND (reference sequence). This CDR3 has 15 amino acids. The CDR3 sequence is CASSWGDSLNTEAFF. CDR3 sequence (DNA): TGTGCCAGTAGTTGGGGGGACAGTTTGAACACTGAAGCTTTCTTT.

The rearrangement uses TRBV29-1 and TRBJ1-6; 7 bases are shared with TRBD1. J was trimmed by 9 bases and V by 5 bases; bases with no gene match: 7. Germline CDR1 reads SQVTM; CDR2 reads ANQGSEA. CDR3 length: 13 amino acids. The CDR3 DNA reads as TGCAGCGTTCAAGGGGGCGCTGGTTCACCCCTCCACTTT. This encodes CSVQGGAGSPLHF.

The chain uses TRBV11-2 and TRBJ1-2, with D perhaps matching TRBD1 (5 bases). CDR1 and CDR2 (germline): SGHAT, FQNNGV. Trimming stripped 5 bases from V and 5 bases from J, with 9 bases between. CDR3 length: 12 amino acids. The chain's CDR3 is CASSLEGYGYTF. DNA for the CDR3: TGTGCCAGCAGCCTGGAGGGGTATGGCTACACCTTC.

As regards this clone: Mismatch with germline at one junction end may stem from a read error. V is TRBV28 and J is TRBJ2-1; 8 bases align to TRBD1. CDR1 is MDHEN, CDR2 SYDVKM, per germline. The CDR3 runs to 11 residues. CDR3 loop: CASSSRTGRLF. CDR3 coding DNA: TGTGCCAGCAGTTCACGGACAGGGCGGCTCTTC.

The DNA for the CDR3 is TGTGCCAGCAGGGGGGCGGGCAATTTCAATCAGCCCCAGCATTTT. Residues: CASRGAGNFNQPQHF. J is TRBJ1-5 and V is TRBV4-2; possibly TRBD1 for D (6 bases). CDR1 and CDR2 from the germline V gene are LGHNA and YNFKEQ. Deletions cut 6 bases from V and 3 bases from J, with 15 bases between. The CDR3 sequence is 15 residues long.